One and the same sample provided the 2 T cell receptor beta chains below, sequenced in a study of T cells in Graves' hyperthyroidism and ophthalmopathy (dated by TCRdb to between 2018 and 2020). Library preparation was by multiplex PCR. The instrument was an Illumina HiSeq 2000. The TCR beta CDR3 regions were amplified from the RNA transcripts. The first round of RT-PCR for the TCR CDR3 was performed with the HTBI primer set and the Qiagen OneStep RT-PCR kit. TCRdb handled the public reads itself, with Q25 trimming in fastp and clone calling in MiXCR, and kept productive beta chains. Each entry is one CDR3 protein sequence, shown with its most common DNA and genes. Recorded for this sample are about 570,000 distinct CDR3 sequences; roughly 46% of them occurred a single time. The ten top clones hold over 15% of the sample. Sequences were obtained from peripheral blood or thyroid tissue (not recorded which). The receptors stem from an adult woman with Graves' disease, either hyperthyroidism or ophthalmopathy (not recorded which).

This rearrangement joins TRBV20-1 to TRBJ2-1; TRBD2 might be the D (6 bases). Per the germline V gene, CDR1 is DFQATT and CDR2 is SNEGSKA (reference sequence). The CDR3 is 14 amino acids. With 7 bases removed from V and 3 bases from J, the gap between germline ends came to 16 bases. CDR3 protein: CSVETTGDYNEQFF. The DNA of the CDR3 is TGCAGTGTCGAGACGACGGGAGACTACAATGAGCAGTTCTTC.

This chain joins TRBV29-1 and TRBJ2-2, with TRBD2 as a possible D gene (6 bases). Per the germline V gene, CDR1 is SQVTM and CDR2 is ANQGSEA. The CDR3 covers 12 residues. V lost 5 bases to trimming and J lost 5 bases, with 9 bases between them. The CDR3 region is CSVSSATGELFF. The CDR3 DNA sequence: TGCAGCGTTTCTAGCGCAACCGGGGAGCTGTTTTTT.